This is a list of T cell receptor beta chains from one sample in a study of early T cells in non-severe SARS-CoV-2 infection. TCRdb re-called the 5' RACE reads through MiXCR, storing one row per CDR3 protein. The sample carries more than 20,000 distinct CDR3 sequences, about 4% recorded once. The sequenced material came from whole blood. The receptors here all came from an adult who was a healthcare worker with PCR-confirmed SARS-CoV-2 infection or an uninfected control (not recorded which). Both conserved end residues are part of each CDR3. Each record gives: J gene, clone size, D gene, V gene, CDR3 protein, CDR3 DNA. The D gene is left open where the match is weak. Only some rows state a clone size, as once, few, many or a class for expanded clones.

j_call: TRBJ2-7; clone_size: NA; d_call: TRBD2; v_call: TRBV7-2; cdr3_aa: CASSLRLAGTYEQYF; cdr3_nt: TGTGCCAGCAGCTTAAGATTAGCGGGCACCTACGAGCAGTACTTC
j_call: TRBJ2-4; clone_size: many; d_call: TRBD2; v_call: TRBV5-1; cdr3_aa: CASSPPVGAGGIQYF; cdr3_nt: TGCGCCAGCAGCCCTCCCGTCGGGGCGGGGGGCATTCAGTACTTC
j_call: TRBJ2-3; clone_size: many; d_call: TRBD2; v_call: TRBV5-1; cdr3_aa: CASSSTSGGADTQYF; cdr3_nt: TGCGCCAGCAGCTCGACTAGCGGAGGTGCAGATACGCAGTATTTT
j_call: TRBJ1-1; clone_size: few; d_call: TRBD1; v_call: TRBV6-6; cdr3_aa: CASSHNRGRSPEAFF; cdr3_nt: TGTGCCAGCAGCCATAACAGGGGAAGGTCCCCTGAAGCTTTCTTT
j_call: TRBJ2-1; clone_size: NA; d_call: NA; v_call: TRBV12-3/TRBV12-4; cdr3_aa: CASSPPPALADWSSYNEQFF; cdr3_nt: TGTGCCAGCAGTCCCCCCCCTGCTTTAGCGGACTGGAGCTCCTACAATGAGCAGTTCTTC
j_call: TRBJ2-7; clone_size: NA; d_call: NA; v_call: TRBV5-1; cdr3_aa: CASSARSGDTYEQYF; cdr3_nt: TGCGCCAGCAGCGCCCGGTCAGGCGATACCTACGAGCAGTACTTC
j_call: TRBJ1-2; clone_size: many; d_call: NA; v_call: TRBV24-1; cdr3_aa: CATSDADGNYGYTF; cdr3_nt: TGTGCCACCAGTGATGCGGACGGGAACTATGGCTACACCTTC
j_call: TRBJ2-3; clone_size: few; d_call: NA; v_call: TRBV30; cdr3_aa: CAVGRYTDTQYF; cdr3_nt: TGTGCCGTCGGGCGGTACACAGATACGCAGTATTTT
j_call: TRBJ2-1; clone_size: few; d_call: NA; v_call: TRBV6-6; cdr3_aa: CASSYSNPVYNEQFF; cdr3_nt: TGTGCCAGCAGTTACTCGAATCCAGTCTACAATGAGCAGTTCTTC
j_call: TRBJ2-7; clone_size: many; d_call: TRBD1; v_call: TRBV7-9; cdr3_aa: CASSLGGQSSYEQYF; cdr3_nt: TGTGCCAGCAGCCTTGGGGGACAGAGCTCCTACGAGCAGTACTTC
j_call: TRBJ2-1; clone_size: many; d_call: TRBD1; v_call: TRBV18; cdr3_aa: CASSPPATGGSYNEQFF; cdr3_nt: TGTGCCAGCTCACCACCTGCGACAGGGGGTTCTTACAATGAGCAGTTCTTC
j_call: TRBJ2-4; clone_size: many; d_call: NA; v_call: TRBV2; cdr3_aa: CASKGWNIQYF; cdr3_nt: TGTGCCAGCAAAGGGTGGAACATTCAGTACTTC
j_call: TRBJ2-7; clone_size: many; d_call: NA; v_call: TRBV6-6; cdr3_aa: CASTLYSGTKGSYEQYF; cdr3_nt: TGTGCCAGCACATTATACTCGGGGACCAAAGGCAGTTACGAGCAGTACTTC
j_call: TRBJ2-1; clone_size: NA; d_call: TRBD2; v_call: TRBV6-5; cdr3_aa: CASSKGLAGVGRTNEQFF; cdr3_nt: TGTGCCAGCAGTAAGGGACTAGCGGGAGTTGGGAGGACCAATGAGCAGTTCTTC